This section outlines one TCR beta chain sequence together with its context. What it recognizes is unknown. Germline V gene sequence: CDR1 SNHLY, CDR2 FYNNEI. The CDR3 loop spans 12 amino acids. V lost 9 bases, J lost 0 bases, and 7 bases lay in between. This record comes from a study of siplizumab effects on memory and regulatory T cells. Findings and caveats of the study: Naive-or-memory phenotypes were unassignable for roughly 80-96% of proliferating CD4+ or CD8+ clones. Siplizumab conditions gave an average of approximately 70% Treg-derived mappable alloreactive CD4+ clones, versus about 30% for controls.

Profiling relied on immunoSEQ multiplex PCR, and the TCRdb table lists in-frame clones only, not all of them. This table has approximately 50,000 clones, over 90% appearing once. V and J are TRBV2 and TRBJ2-3; D call uncertain. The clonotype was recovered from a human donor in good health. The sequenced sample consisted of CD8+ T cells sorted from blood. Here the CDR3 DNA reads TGTGCCAGGTCAGAGAGCACAGATACGCAGTATTTT. This encodes CARSESTDTQYF.